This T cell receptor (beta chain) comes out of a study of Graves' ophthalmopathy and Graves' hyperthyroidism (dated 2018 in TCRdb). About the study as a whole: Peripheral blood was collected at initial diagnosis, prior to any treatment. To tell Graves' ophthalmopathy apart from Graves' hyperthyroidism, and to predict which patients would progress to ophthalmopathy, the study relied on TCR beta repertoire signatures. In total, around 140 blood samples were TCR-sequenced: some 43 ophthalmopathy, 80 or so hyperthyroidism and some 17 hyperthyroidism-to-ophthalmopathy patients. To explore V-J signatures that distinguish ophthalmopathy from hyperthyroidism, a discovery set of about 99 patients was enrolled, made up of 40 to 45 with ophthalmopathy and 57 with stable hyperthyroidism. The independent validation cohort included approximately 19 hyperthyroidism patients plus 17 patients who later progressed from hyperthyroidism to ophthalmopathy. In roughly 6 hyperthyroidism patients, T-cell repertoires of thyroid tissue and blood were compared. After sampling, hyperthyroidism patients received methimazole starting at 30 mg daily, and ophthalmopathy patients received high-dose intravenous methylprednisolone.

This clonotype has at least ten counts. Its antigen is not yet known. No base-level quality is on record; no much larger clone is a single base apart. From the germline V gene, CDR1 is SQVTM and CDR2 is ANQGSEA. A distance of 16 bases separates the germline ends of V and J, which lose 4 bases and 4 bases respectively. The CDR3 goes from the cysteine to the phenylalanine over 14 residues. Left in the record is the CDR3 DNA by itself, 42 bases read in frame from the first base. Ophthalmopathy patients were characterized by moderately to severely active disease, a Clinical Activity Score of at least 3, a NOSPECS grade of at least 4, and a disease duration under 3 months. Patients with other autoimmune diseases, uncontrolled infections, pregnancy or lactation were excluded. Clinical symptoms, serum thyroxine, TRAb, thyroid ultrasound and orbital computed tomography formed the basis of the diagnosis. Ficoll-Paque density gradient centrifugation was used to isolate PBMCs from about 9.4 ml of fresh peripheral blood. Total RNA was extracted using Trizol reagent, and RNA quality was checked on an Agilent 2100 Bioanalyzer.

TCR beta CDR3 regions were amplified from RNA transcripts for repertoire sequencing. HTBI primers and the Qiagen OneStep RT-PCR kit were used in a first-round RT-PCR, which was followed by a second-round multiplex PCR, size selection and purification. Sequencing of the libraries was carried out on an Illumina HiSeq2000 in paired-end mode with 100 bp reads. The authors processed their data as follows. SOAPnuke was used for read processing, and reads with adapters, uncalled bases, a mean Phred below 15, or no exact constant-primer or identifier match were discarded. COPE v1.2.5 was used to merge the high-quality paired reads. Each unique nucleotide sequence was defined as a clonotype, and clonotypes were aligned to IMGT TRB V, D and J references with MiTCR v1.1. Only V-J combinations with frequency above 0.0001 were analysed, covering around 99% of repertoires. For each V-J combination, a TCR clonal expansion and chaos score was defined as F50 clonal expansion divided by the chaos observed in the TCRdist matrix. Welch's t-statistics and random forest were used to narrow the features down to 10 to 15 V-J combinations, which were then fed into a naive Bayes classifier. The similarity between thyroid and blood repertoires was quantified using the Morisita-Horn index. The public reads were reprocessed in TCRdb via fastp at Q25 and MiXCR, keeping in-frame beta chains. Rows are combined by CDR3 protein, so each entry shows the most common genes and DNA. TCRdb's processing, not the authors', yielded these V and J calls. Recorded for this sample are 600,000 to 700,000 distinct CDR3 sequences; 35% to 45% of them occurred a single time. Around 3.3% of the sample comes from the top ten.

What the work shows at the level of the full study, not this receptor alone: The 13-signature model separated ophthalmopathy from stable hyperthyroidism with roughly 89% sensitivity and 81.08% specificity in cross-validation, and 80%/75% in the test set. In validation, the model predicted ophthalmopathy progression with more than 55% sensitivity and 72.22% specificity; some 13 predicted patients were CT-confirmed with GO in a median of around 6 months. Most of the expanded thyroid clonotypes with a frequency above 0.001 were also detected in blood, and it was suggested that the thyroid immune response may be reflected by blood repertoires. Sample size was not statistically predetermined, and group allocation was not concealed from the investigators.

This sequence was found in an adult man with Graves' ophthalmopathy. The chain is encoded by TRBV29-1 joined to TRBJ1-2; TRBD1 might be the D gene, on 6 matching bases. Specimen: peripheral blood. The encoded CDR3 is CSVVIGGASYGYTF. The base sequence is TGCAGCGTTGTTATCGGGGGCGCCAGCTATGGCTACACCTTC.